The clone carrying this TCR beta chain was seen only a few times. The J segment lost 3 bases and the V segment lost 4 bases, leaving 9 bases of the junction unmatched. Germline CDR1 is SGHRS and CDR2 is YFSETQ. The CDR3 is 16 amino acids. MiXCR was run by TCRdb on the 5' RACE reads, yielding one entry per CDR3 protein. The table records about 350,000 distinct CDR3 sequences, roughly 15% of them present only once. This sample was taken from a study of T-cell memory formation after mild COVID-19. Background on the study: TCR clusters largely stayed donor specific.

The receptor was derived from a man between 18 and 29 years old who had mild COVID-19 (a few samples of this study predate the infection). Cell type and time point are not known. The specimen sequenced was PBMCs or a T cell subset sorted from them (not recorded which). This chain uses TRBV5-1 with TRBJ2-2, with 7 nucleotides matching TRBD2. CDR3 loop: CASSPVDGGYTGELFF. The CDR3 nucleotides read TGCGCCAGCAGCCCGGTCGACGGGGGGTACACCGGGGAGCTGTTTTTT. The full variable domain, completed using reference TRBV5-1 and TRBJ2-2, is KAGVTQTPRYLIKTRGQQVTLSCSPISGHRSVSWYQQTPGQGLQFLFEYFSETQRNKGNFPGRFSGRQFSNSRSEMNVSTLELGDSALYLCASSPVDGGYTGELFFGEGSRLTVL.